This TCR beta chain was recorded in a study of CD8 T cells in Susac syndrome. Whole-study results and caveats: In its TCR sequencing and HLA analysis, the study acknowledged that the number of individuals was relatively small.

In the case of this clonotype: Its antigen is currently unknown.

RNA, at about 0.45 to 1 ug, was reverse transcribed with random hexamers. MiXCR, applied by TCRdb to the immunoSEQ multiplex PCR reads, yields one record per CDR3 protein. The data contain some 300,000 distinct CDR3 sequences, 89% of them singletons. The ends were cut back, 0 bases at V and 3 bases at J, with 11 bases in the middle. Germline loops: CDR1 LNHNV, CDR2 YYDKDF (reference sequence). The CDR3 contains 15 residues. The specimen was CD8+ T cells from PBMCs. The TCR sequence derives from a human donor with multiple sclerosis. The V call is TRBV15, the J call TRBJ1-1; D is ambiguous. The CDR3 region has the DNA TGTGCCACCAGCAGAGATCGGGCTGGGGACACTGAAGCTTTCTTT. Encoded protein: CATSRDRAGDTEAFF.